The present entry profiles one T cell receptor beta chain with its context. The data derive from a study of blood T cell repertoires in COVID-19. Methods used by the authors: The authors estimated nucleated cell counts from reference gene primer amplification. The method was immunoSEQ multiplex PCR; TCRdb's version includes in-frame clones alone and lacks a portion of them. V, J and clone size are taken as reported in that table, and D and trimming were inferred from the DNA itself. This repertoire shows about 52,000 clones, 82% found once; its top ten account for 11%. Seattle patient enrollment occurred during active infection, with longitudinal follow-up thereafter. The germline V gene encodes CDR1 SQVTM and CDR2 ANQGSEA. The V end was cut by 7 bases, the J end by 2 bases, with 14 bases between. The CDR3 loop spans 13 amino acids.

Sequencing was carried out using peripheral blood. The source of this sequence is a man older than 75 with COVID-19, enrolled during active disease. The genes are TRBV29-1 and TRBJ2-5, with a tentative D call TRBD2 (5 bases). The chain's CDR3 is CSGSRWEQETQYF. The DNA for the CDR3 is TGCAGCGGCTCCCGCTGGGAGCAAGAGACCCAGTACTTC.